The 6 T cell receptor beta chains below were found in one sample sequenced in a study of memory CD4+ T cells and cytomegalovirus serostatus (dated by TCRdb to between 2019 and 2020). Library preparation was by the immunoSEQ multiplex PCR assay. TCRdb obtained this table from immuneACCESS and retained in-frame rearrangements with V and J assigned. These tables miss some clones; where compared with another copy, unresolved V genes account for less than half of the shortfall, and the remainder is unexplained. The sample records 45,000 or so clones, around three quarters of which are singletons. The top ten constitute around 1.1% of the sample. Single viable CD3+CD4+CD8-CD45RO+ cells were sorted as memory CD4+ T cells on a FACSAria II. Sequenced material: memory CD4+ T cells from blood. The receptors derive from an adult in good health and CMV-seronegative.

This chain uses TRBV5-4 with TRBJ2-3; D gene unclear. This CDR3 is 13 amino acids long. V was pared by 4 bases and J by 2 bases, with 8 bases between. Germline V gene sequence: CDR1 SGHNT, CDR2 YYREEE (reference sequence). In DNA, the CDR3 is TGTGCCAGCAGCGAAAGGAACACAGATACGCAGTATTTT. Protein product: CASSERNTDTQYF.

This CDR3 reads CASSSEGGQETQYF. The CDR3 coding sequence is TGTGCCAGCAGCTCGGAGGGGGGTCAAGAGACCCAGTACTTC. The V and J genes are TRBV11-3 and TRBJ2-5; D is perhaps TRBD1 or TRBD2 (6 bases each). Germline CDR1 and CDR2: SGHNT and YENEEA. The CDR3 loop spans 14 amino acids. With 4 bases removed from V and 2 bases from J, the gap between germline ends came to 11 bases.

The V call is TRBV5-1, the J call TRBJ1-1, with TRBD1 matching over 7 bases. V shed 4 bases and J 7 bases; nucleotides not matched to a gene: 4. The CDR3 sequence is 12 residues long. Germline loops: CDR1 SGHRS, CDR2 YFSETQ. Here the CDR3 reads CASSEGQLEAFF. CDR3 nucleotides: TGCGCCAGCAGCGAGGGACAGCTTGAAGCTTTCTTT.

This sequence joins TRBV15 and TRBJ2-5, with no clear D. The CDR3 consists of 11 residues. V was shortened by 1 base and J by 5 bases, with 2 bases between the two germline ends. Germline V CDR1 and CDR2: LNHNV, YYDKDF (reference sequence). The CDR3 is CATSRVETQYF. In DNA form, the CDR3 reads TGTGCCACCAGCAGAGTTGAGACCCAGTACTTC.

This clone was observed a few times. The chain uses TRBV2 and TRBJ1-1; tentative D call: TRBD1 (6 bases). The CDR3 is made up of 13 amino acids. V was clipped by 2 bases and J by 5 bases, with 9 bases between them. CDR1 is SNHLY and CDR2 is FYNNEI in the germline V gene. The CDR3 loop reads CASSETGKTEAFF. CDR3 nucleotide sequence: TGTGCCAGCAGTGAAACAGGGAAGACTGAAGCTTTCTTT.

CDR3 sequence (DNA): TGTGCCAGCAGCGCGTCACTTCGCGAGCAGTACTTC. This codes for CASSASLREQYF. V is TRBV5-6 and J is TRBJ2-7; D gene uncertain. Trimming took off 4 bases at V and 6 bases at J, with 11 bases between the two ends. The CDR3 covers 12 residues. The germline V gene has CDR1 SGHDT and CDR2 YYEEEE.